The table lists the clone carrying this T cell receptor (beta chain) with many counts. Its specificity is unknown. This sample is part of a study of identical twins. Points from the study as a whole: Zero-insertion analyses might be partly confounded by invariant T cells like MAIT and iNKT. Among out-of-frame alpha sequences shared by twins, low generation probability occurred in excess. Within cord blood, abundant beta clonotypes carried fewer insertions, but memory repertoires showed no such trend.

Unique molecular identifiers were in the cDNA, with template-switch universal primer binding. Each CDR3 protein gets one entry after TCRdb re-called the 5' RACE reads with MiXCR. The table includes 310,000 or so distinct CDR3 sequences, about 8.9% detected once. Looked up from germline, CDR1 is SGHTA and CDR2 is FQGNSA. This CDR3 spans 15 amino acids. With V trimmed by 5 bases and J by 4 bases, 4 bases remained unmatched. The same data also contributed to another study, on yellow fever vaccine responses in identical twins.

J is TRBJ2-1 and V is TRBV7-2; 11 nucleotides line up with TRBD2. Source material: memory (CD45RO+) T cells sorted from blood. The clonotype originates from a woman aged 18-35 years in good health. The CDR3 protein is CASSHRTSGYNEQFF. The DNA of the CDR3 is TGTGCCAGCAGCCACAGGACTAGCGGGTACAATGAGCAGTTCTTC. Using reference TRBV7-2 and TRBJ2-1 for the parts outside the CDR3, the full variable domain is GAGVSQSPSNKVTEKGKDVELRCDPISGHTALYWYRQSLGQGLEFLIYFQGNSAPDKSGLPSDRFSAERTGGSVSTLTIQRTQQEDSAVYLCASSHRTSGYNEQFFGPGTRLTVL.